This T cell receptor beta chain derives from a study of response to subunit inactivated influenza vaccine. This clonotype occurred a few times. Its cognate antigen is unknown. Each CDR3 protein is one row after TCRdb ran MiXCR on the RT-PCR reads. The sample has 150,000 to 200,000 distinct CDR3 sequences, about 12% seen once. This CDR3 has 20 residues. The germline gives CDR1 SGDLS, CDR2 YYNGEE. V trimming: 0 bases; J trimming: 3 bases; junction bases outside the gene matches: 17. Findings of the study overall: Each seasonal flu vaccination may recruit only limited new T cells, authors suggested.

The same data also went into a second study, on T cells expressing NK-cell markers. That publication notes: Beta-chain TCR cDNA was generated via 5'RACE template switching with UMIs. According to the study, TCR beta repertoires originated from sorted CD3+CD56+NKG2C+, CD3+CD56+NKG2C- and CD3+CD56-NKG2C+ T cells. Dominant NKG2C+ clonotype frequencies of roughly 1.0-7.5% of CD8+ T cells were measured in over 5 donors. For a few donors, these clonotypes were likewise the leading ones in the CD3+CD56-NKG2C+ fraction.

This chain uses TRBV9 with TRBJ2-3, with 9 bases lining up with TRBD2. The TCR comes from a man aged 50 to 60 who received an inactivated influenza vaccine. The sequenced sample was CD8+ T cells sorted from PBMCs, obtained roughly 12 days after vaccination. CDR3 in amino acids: CASSVGDSGGPYTVTDTQYF. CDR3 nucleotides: TGTGCCAGCAGCGTAGGGGATAGCGGGGGCCCCTACACGGTAACAGATACGCAGTATTTT.